Listed here is a single T cell receptor (beta chain). This sample is drawn from a study of blood T cell repertoires in COVID-19. Assay: immunoSEQ multiplex PCR; the TCRdb copy retains only in-frame clones and omits some. This sample has fewer than 200,000 clones, with under 85% found just once. Germline CDR1 reads SEHNR; CDR2 reads FQNEAQ (reference sequence). The CDR3 is made up of 13 amino acids. Trimming left V 5 bases short and J 9 bases short, with 14 bases between. J is TRBJ1-5 and V is TRBV7-9, with a possible D match to TRBD1 (5 bases). Material: peripheral blood. The TCR originated in a man between 70 and 80 years old with acute or convalescent COVID-19. The CDR3: CASSAQDPGPQHF. The CDR3 nucleotides are TGTGCCAGCAGCGCACAGGACCCGGGGCCCCAGCATTTT.